The TCR beta chain described here comes from a study of cytomegalovirus exposure and HLA in healthy donors. The PCR ran on 60 Vbeta and 13 Jbeta primers. The repertoire was sequenced with immunoSEQ multiplex PCR; TCRdb's copy has only in-frame clones and lacks some. The repertoire holds over 100,000 clones, with around 76% as singletons. CDR1 is MNHNS and CDR2 is SASEGT in the germline V gene. V shed 5 bases, J shed 0 bases, and the junction held 2 bases outside the gene matches. There are 14 residues in the CDR3. The sequenced material came from PBMCs. The receptor was derived from a woman in her 40s in good health and CMV-seropositive. V is TRBV6-1 and J is TRBJ1-1; 8 positions match TRBD1. The CDR3 here is CASSTGGLNTEAFF. The DNA for the CDR3 is TGTGCCAGCAGTACAGGGGGGTTGAACACTGAAGCTTTCTTT.